Below are 9 T cell receptor beta chains sequenced from a single sample in a study of Ad26.COV2.S vaccination and SARS-CoV-2 variants (dated by TCRdb to about 2021). What the treatment or condition label conveys for this sample: about 20 received Ad26.COV2.S at low or high dose, single or two shots; 5 received placebo; per-sample allocation not given. Repertoires of vaccine and placebo recipients were sequenced from samples collected on day 63 after the first injection. The protocol used for the library was the immunoSEQ multiplex PCR assay. Held by TCRdb, this immuneACCESS table contains in-frame sequences only and omits some clones. Under half of the omission traces to an unresolved V gene where checked; the cause of the rest is unknown. A total of 380,000 or so clones appear in this sample, roughly 89% of them only once. Just under 5% of the sample goes to the ten largest clones. Sequenced here: peripheral blood, sampled in a trial of Ad26.COV2.S vaccine versus placebo. The receptors were gathered from a person aged 18-65 years who received the Ad26.COV2.S COVID-19 vaccine or a placebo.

The chain couples TRBV28 to TRBJ2-1; D ambiguous. CDR3 length equals 16 residues. CDR1 MDHEN and CDR2 SYDVKM come from the germline V gene. V was shortened by 5 bases and J by 5 bases, with 19 bases between the two germline ends. The CDR3 nucleotides read TGTGCCAGCAGTGAGACCGTTAGTAGTGGGGACAATGAGCAGTTCTTC. Protein product: CASSETVSSGDNEQFF. Looking up the rest from reference TRBV28 and TRBJ2-1 gives the full variable domain: DVKVTQSSRYLVKRTGEKVFLECVQDMDHENMFWYRQDPGLGLRLIYFSYDVKMKEKGDIPEGYSVSREKKERFSLILESASTNQTSMYLCASSETVSSGDNEQFFGPGTRLTVL.

This chain uses TRBV29-1 with TRBJ2-1; TRBD1 agrees at 8 bases. V dropped 4 bases and J dropped 4; count of bases not matched to a gene: 6. CDR3 length equals 14 residues. Germline CDR1 SQVTM, CDR2 ANQGSEA. The CDR3 here is CSVGRQGHYNEQFF. The DNA for the CDR3 is TGCAGCGTTGGAAGACAGGGGCATTACAATGAGCAGTTCTTC.

The rearrangement joins TRBV7-9 to TRBJ2-2; D is perhaps TRBD2 (6 bases). The length of the CDR3 is 16 residues. CDR1 and CDR2 (germline): SEHNR, FQNEAQ (reference sequence). The V gene lost 4 bases and the J gene lost 1 base, with 13 bases spanning the gap. The CDR3 is CASSSHGSGNTGELFF. Here the CDR3 DNA reads TGTGCCAGCAGCTCCCATGGTAGCGGGAACACCGGGGAGCTGTTTTTT. Full variable domain (rest looked up from reference TRBV7-9 and TRBJ2-2): DTGVSQNPRHKITKRGQNVTFRCDPISEHNRLYWYRQTLGQGPEFLTYFQNEAQLEKSRLLSDRFSAERPKGSFSTLEIQRTEQGDSAMYLCASSSHGSGNTGELFFGEGSRLTVL.

The CDR3 DNA sequence: TGTGCCAGCAGCCAAAAGGGGAGTAGTAGCACAGATACGCAGTATTTT. As protein: CASSQKGSSSTDTQYF. The genes are TRBV13 and TRBJ2-3, with D perhaps being TRBD1 or TRBD2 (5 bases each). Germline-derived CDR1 and CDR2 are PRHDT and FYEKMQ (reference sequence). This CDR3 is 16 amino acids long. Between the trimmed V and J ends, which lost 5 bases and 0 bases, there was a span of 15 bases.

This chain joins TRBV18 and TRBJ2-1; possibly TRBD1 for D (6 bases). Germline lookup yields CDR1 KGHSH and CDR2 LQKENI. Trimming left V 4 bases short and J 5 bases short, with 15 bases between. This CDR3 has 15 residues. The CDR3 sequence is CASSRRTARDNEQFF. The CDR3 nucleotides read TGTGCCAGCTCACGCAGGACAGCTAGAGACAATGAGCAGTTCTTC.

This sequence joins TRBV3-1 (or the pseudogene TRBV3-2) and TRBJ1-4; a weak D match, TRBD1 (5 bases). From germline, CDR1 is LGHDT and CDR2 YNNKEL (reference sequence). Trimming stripped 2 bases from V and 4 bases from J, with 11 bases between. The CDR3 extends over 15 amino acids. The CDR3 DNA reads as TGTGCCAGCAGCCAACGGCAGGGTTTTAATGAAAAACTGTTTTTT. Amino acid sequence: CASSQRQGFNEKLFF.

The chain employs TRBV10-3 and TRBJ2-1; D gene uncertain. Trimming shortened V by 6 bases and J by 4 bases, and 13 bases separated the two germline ends. The CDR3 is made up of 14 amino acids. Germline V gene lookup returns CDR1 ENHRY and CDR2 SYGVKD. CDR3 sequence (DNA): TGTGCCATCAGGACCCTTGGCGTATACAATGAGCAGTTCTTC. Its protein product is CAIRTLGVYNEQFF.

The chain has TRBV3-1 (or the pseudogene TRBV3-2) and TRBJ1-2, with 8 bases aligning to TRBD1. V lost 1 base and J lost 4; bases outside the gene matches: 14. The CDR3 is 18 amino acids. In germline, CDR1 is LGHDT, CDR2 YNNKEL (reference sequence). The CDR3 DNA reads TGTGCCAGCAGCCAAGTCCCGGGACAGGTAAAGGCTATCTATGGCTACACCTTC. Its translation is CASSQVPGQVKAIYGYTF.

This chain joins TRBV6-5 and TRBJ2-4, with 8 bases that match TRBD1. After removal of 4 bases from V and 8 bases from J, the junction contained 7 bases not matched to a gene. Germline V gives CDR1 MNHEY, CDR2 SVGAGI. The CDR3 has 14 residues. The CDR3 region has the DNA TGTGCCAGCAGTTCCAGGGGGCTCGATGACATTCAGTACTTC. Translated, it gives CASSSRGLDDIQYF.